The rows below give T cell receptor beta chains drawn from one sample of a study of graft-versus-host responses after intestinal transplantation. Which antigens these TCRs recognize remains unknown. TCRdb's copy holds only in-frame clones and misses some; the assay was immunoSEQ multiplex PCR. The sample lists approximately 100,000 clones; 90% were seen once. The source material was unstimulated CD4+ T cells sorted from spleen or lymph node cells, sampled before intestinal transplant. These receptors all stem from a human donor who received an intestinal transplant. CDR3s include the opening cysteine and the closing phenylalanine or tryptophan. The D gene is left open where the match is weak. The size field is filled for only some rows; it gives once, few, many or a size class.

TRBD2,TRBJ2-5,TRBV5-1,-,TGCGCCAGCAGAAAACTAGCGGGGGAAGAGACCCAGTACTTC,CASRKLAGEETQYF
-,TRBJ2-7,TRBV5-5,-,TGTGCCAGCAGCCCTAACCATTCCGGGACGACAGGCTTGCAGTACTTC,CASSPNHSGTTGLQYF
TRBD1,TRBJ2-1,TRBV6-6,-,TGTGCCAGCGGGACAGGGGGCTCCTACAATGAGCAGTTCTTC,CASGTGGSYNEQFF
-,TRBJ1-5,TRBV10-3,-,TGTGCCATCAGTGAGCAGAATCAGCCCCAGCATTTT,CAISEQNQPQHF
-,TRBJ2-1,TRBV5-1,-,TGCGCCAGCAGCTTGGAAGGGGGCTCCTACAATGAGCAGTTCTTC,CASSLEGGSYNEQFF
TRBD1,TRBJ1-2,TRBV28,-,TGTGCCAGCAGGGGGGGACAGGGGTTCCGCTACACCTTC,CASRGGQGFRYTF
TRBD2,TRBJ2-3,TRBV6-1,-,TGTGCCAGCAGTGGGCGGAGTAGCGGGGGGCCAGATACGCAGTATTTT,CASSGRSSGGPDTQYF
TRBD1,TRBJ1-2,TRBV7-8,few,TGTGCCAGCAGCCCCGGACAGGGGGGCTACACCTTC,CASSPGQGGYTF
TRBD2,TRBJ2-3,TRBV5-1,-,TGCGCCAGCAGCGGGATAGCGGGGGACACAGATACGCAGTATTTT,CASSGIAGDTDTQYF
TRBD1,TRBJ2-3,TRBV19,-,TGTGCCAGTAGTAAGGCCAGGGGGCAAGGGGATACGCAGTATTTT,CASSKARGQGDTQYF
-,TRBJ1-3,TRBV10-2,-,TGCGCCAGCAGTGAGAGGGGAGGGGGTTTTGGAAACACCATATATTTT,CASSERGGGFGNTIYF
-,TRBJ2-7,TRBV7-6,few,TGTGCCAGCAGCTTAGCGGGGGGCGAGCAGTACTTC,CASSLAGGEQYF
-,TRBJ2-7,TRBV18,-,TGTGCCAGCTCACTGGCACCCGGGGACTCCTACGAGCAGTACTTC,CASSLAPGDSYEQYF
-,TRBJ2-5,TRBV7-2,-,TGTGCCAGCAGCTTAGGGTACGACGTGGTCGGCCGACTGCAAGAGACCCAGTACTTC,CASSLGYDVVGRLQETQYF
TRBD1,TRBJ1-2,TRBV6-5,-,TGTGCCAGCAGTTACTCCGGGGGACAGGGGCGGGTCGGCTACACCTTC,CASSYSGGQGRVGYTF
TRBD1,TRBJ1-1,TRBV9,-,TGTGCCAGCAGCGTGAGGGACAGGTTGGGCACTGAAGCTTTCTTT,CASSVRDRLGTEAFF
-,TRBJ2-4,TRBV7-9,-,TGTGCCAGCAGCCGGAGACAGGACCCCCTGCGAGCCATTCAGTACTTC,CASSRRQDPLRAIQYF
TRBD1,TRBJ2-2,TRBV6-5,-,TGTGCCAGCAGACGGACAGGGAGCACCGGGGAGCTGTTTTTT,CASRRTGSTGELFF
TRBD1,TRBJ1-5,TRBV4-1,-,TGCGCCAGCAGCCAGCTCGGACAGGGCGGGGTGGATCAGCCCCAGCATTTT,CASSQLGQGGVDQPQHF
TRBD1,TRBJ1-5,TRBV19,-,TGTGCCAGTACAGCGGACAGGGGGAATCAGCCCCAGCATTTT,CASTADRGNQPQHF
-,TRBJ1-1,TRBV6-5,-,TGTGCCACCCGGAGGGCCCATAGCGAAGCTTTCTTT,CATRRAHSEAFF
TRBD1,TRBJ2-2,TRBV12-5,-,TGTGCTAGTGGACCTACCGGGACAGCTAACACCGGGGAGCTGTTTTTT,CASGPTGTANTGELFF
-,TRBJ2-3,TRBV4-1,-,TGCGCCAGCAGCCAACGGGATACGCAGTATTTT,CASSQRDTQYF
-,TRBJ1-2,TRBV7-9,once,TGTGCCAGCAGCTTAGTCGAGGGCCGGCCGTGTACCTTC,CASSLVEGRPCTF
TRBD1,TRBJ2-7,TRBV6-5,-,TGTGCCAGCAGTTCACGCCACAGGGGATTGGACGAGCAGTACTTC,CASSSRHRGLDEQYF
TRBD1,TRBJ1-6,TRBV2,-,TGTGCCAGCGGGACAGGGGTGGACAGCTCACCCCTCCACTTT,CASGTGVDSSPLHF
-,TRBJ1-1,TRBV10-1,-,TGCGCCAGCAGTGAACATACACAGGAAAAAGCTTTCTTT,CASSEHTQEKAFF
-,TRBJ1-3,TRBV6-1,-,TGTGCCAGCGCGCAGGGAACAGGAAACACCATATATTTT,CASAQGTGNTIYF
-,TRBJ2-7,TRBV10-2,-,TGCGCCAGCAGTGAGGCGCGGGTCTCCAACTACGAGCAGTACTTC,CASSEARVSNYEQYF
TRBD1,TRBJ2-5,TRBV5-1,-,TGCGCCAGCAGCACGGGGACAGGATTCCAAGAGACCCAGTACTTC,CASSTGTGFQETQYF
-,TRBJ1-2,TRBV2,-,TGTGCCAGCAGTCCCGGGGCGGGGGACTATGGCTACACCTTC,CASSPGAGDYGYTF
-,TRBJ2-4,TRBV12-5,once,TGTGCTAGTGGTTTGGTAGGGGGTTGGGAAAACATTCAGTACTTC,CASGLVGGWENIQYF
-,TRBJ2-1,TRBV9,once,TGTGCCAGCAGCGTAGGCCTAACGCTTAACTACAATGAGCAGTTCTTC,CASSVGLTLNYNEQFF
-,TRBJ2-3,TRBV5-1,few,TGCGCCAGCAGCTTGGCGGTCTCCGGAGATACGCAGTATTTT,CASSLAVSGDTQYF
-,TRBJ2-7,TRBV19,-,TGTGCCAGTAGTTGGGCAGGGGGGCCCTACGAGCAGTACTTC,CASSWAGGPYEQYF
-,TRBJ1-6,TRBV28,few,TGTGCCAGCAGAAGGGGAGGGGCCCTCGTGTCACCCCTCCACTTT,CASRRGGALVSPLHF
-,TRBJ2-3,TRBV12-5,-,TGTGCTAGTGGTTACCTACTCACAGATACGCAGTATTTT,CASGYLLTDTQYF
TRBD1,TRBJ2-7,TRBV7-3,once,TGTGCCAGCAGCTTGTTCGGGACAGCCGACTACGAGCAGTACTTC,CASSLFGTADYEQYF
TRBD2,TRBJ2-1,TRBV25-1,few,TGTGCCAGCAGTGACTTGCAGACTAGCGGCTACAATGAGCAGTTCTTC,CASSDLQTSGYNEQFF
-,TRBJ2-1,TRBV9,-,TGTGCCAGCAGCCGTGTCGTTTCCTACAATGAGCAGTTCTTC,CASSRVVSYNEQFF
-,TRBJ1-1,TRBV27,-,TGTGCCAGCAGTTCGGACACTGAAGCTTTCTTT,CASSSDTEAFF
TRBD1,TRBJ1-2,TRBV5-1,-,TGCGCCAGCAGCTTGTCCTCAGGGGGGAATGGCTACACCTTC,CASSLSSGGNGYTF